Listed below are T cell receptor beta chains from one sample, sequenced in a study of early T cells in non-severe SARS-CoV-2 infection. TCRdb used MiXCR to reprocess the 5' RACE reads, holding one entry per CDR3 protein. This sample has tens of thousands of distinct CDR3 sequences, with roughly 10% found just once. The specimen was whole blood. The receptors here all came from an adult who was a healthcare worker with PCR-confirmed SARS-CoV-2 infection or an uninfected control (not recorded which). Each CDR3 is given without its conserved first and last residue. Each record gives: J gene, V gene, CDR3 protein.

J: TRBJ1-4; V: TRBV7-2; CDR3: ASSDTFETHEKLF
J: TRBJ1-6; V: TRBV3-1; CDR3: ASSQTGTSGSPLH
J: TRBJ1-3; V: TRBV7-9; CDR3: ASSFGAGNTIY
J: TRBJ1-2; V: TRBV10-3; CDR3: AISARGDYGYT
J: TRBJ2-6; V: TRBV19; CDR3: ASSITLPSGANVLT
J: TRBJ2-1; V: TRBV20-1; CDR3: SASGSINYNEQF
J: TRBJ1-2; V: TRBV14; CDR3: ASSRSWGAWNGYT
J: TRBJ2-7; V: TRBV6-1; CDR3: ASRREFSSYEQY
J: TRBJ1-5; V: TRBV9; CDR3: ASSPSPGQPQH
J: TRBJ2-1; V: TRBV5-5; CDR3: ASSNLLAGGGNEQF
J: TRBJ2-1; V: TRBV6-2/TRBV6-3; CDR3: ASSYGGNEQF
J: TRBJ2-4; V: TRBV24-1; CDR3: ATSKQGPLAKNIQY
J: TRBJ2-1; V: TRBV19; CDR3: ASTGLAVYNEQF
J: TRBJ2-7; V: TRBV5-4; CDR3: ASSVTGPYEQY
J: TRBJ2-5; V: TRBV29-1; CDR3: SGLGQQETQY
J: TRBJ1-1; V: TRBV7-6; CDR3: ASSSALNTEAF
J: TRBJ2-1; V: TRBV4-1; CDR3: ASSQGQGATYNEQF
J: TRBJ1-5; V: TRBV24-1; CDR3: ATSKQGNQPQH
J: TRBJ1-4; V: TRBV6-2/TRBV6-3; CDR3: ASSSLRRYGLF
J: TRBJ2-7; V: TRBV20-1; CDR3: SARVDQLRGEQY
J: TRBJ2-4; V: TRBV9; CDR3: ASSFRPGTENIQY
J: TRBJ2-1; V: TRBV4-3; CDR3: ASSPATRPNEQF
J: TRBJ2-7; V: TRBV3-1; CDR3: ASTFGHTQY
J: TRBJ2-7; V: TRBV6-2/TRBV6-3; CDR3: ASRRWGANSYEQY
J: TRBJ2-2; V: TRBV5-1; CDR3: ASSPKLGAITGELF
J: TRBJ2-2; V: TRBV11-2; CDR3: ASSPPRTGVTGELF
J: TRBJ2-7; V: TRBV3-1; CDR3: ASSPQLTSGPYEQY
J: TRBJ2-3; V: TRBV20-1; CDR3: SATPRLAGPTDTQY
J: TRBJ1-1; V: TRBV29-1; CDR3: SETQGVGTEAF
J: TRBJ1-4; V: TRBV20-1; CDR3: SARDRATNEKLF
J: TRBJ2-2; V: TRBV10-3; CDR3: AISDRQGENTGELF